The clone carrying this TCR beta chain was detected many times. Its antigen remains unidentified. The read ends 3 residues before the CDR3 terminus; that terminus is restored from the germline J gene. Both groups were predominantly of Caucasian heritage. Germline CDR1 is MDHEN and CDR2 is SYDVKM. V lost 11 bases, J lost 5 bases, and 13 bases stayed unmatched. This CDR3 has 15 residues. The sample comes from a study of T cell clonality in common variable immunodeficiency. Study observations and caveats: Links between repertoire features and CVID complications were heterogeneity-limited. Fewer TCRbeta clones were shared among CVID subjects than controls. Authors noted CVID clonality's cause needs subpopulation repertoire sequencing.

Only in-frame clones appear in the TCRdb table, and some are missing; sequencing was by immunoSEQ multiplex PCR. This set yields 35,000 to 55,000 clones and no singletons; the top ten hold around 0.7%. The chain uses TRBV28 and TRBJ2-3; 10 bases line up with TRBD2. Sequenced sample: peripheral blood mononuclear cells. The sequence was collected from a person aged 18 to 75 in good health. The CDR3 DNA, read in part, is TGTGCCGGTTCTGATAGCGGGAGGAGGGGAGATACG. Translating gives CAGSDSGRRGDT. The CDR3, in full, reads CAGSDSGRRGDTQYF.